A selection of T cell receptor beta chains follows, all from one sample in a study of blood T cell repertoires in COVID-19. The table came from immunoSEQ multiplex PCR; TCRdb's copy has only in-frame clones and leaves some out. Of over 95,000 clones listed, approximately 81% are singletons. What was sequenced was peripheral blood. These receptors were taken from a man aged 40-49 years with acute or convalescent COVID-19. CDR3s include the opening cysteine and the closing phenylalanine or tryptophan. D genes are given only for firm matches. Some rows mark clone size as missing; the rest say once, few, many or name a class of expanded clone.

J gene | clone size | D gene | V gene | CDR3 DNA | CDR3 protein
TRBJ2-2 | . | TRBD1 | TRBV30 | TGTGCCTGGAGTACGACCAAACCGGGACAGGGGAGAACCGGGGAGCTGTTTTTT | CAWSTTKPGQGRTGELFF
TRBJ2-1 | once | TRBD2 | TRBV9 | TGTGCCAGCAGCCCGCGGACGGGGAGGGATGAGCAGTTCTTC | CASSPRTGRDEQFF
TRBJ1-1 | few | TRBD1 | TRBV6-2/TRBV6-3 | TGTGCCAGCAGCCCAAGGACAGGGGCGTTCTCTGAAGCTTTCTTT | CASSPRTGAFSEAFF
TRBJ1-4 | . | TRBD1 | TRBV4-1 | TGCGCCAGCAGCCTACAGGGGGTTTCTTCTAATGAAAAACTGTTTTTT | CASSLQGVSSNEKLFF
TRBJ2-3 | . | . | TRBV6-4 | TGTGCCAGCAGCTTAGCCGGGGGAGAAACAGATACGCAGTATTTT | CASSLAGGETDTQYF
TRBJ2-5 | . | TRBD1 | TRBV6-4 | TGTGCCAGCAGTGGTCCGGGACAGGGCGGAGAGACCCAGTACTTC | CASSGPGQGGETQYF
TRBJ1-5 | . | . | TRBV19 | TGTGCCAGTAGCCAGTATAGCAATCAGCCCCAGCATTTT | CASSQYSNQPQHF
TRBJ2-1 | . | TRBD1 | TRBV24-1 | TGTGCCACCAGTGACACCGGGACAGGGAATCATGAGCAGTTCTTC | CATSDTGTGNHEQFF
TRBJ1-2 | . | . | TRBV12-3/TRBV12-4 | TGTGCCAGCAGTTTAGCGGGGGGTGGCTACACCTTC | CASSLAGGGYTF
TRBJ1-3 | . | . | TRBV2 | TGTGCCAGCAGAGGGGCTTCTGGAAACACCATATATTTT | CASRGASGNTIYF
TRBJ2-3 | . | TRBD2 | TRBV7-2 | TGTGCCAGCAGACCTCGGGGGGGCAGCACAGATACGCAGTATTTT | CASRPRGGSTDTQYF
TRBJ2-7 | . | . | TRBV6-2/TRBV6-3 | TGTGCCAGCAGTCTCGAGGGAATCCCCTCCTACGAGCAGTACTTC | CASSLEGIPSYEQYF
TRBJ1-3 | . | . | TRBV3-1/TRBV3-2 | TGTGCCAGCAGAGGGACATTATCTGGAAACACCATATATTTT | CASRGTLSGNTIYF
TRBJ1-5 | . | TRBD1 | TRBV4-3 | TGCGCCAGCAGCCTAACCGGGACAGGCAATCAGCCCCAGCATTTT | CASSLTGTGNQPQHF
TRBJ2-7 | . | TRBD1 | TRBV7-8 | TGTGCCAGCAGCCGTGGGACAGGGTCCTACGAGCAGTACTTC | CASSRGTGSYEQYF
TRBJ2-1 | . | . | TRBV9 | TGTGCCAGCAGCGTAGGGGTACTAACTCTCTTAGATTTACAGTTCTTC | CASSVGVLTLLDLQFF
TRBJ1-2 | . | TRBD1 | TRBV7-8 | TGTGCCAGCAGCTTGGCGGACAGGGCGGCGGGCTATGGCTACACCTTC | CASSLADRAAGYGYTF
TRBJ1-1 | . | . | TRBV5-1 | TGCGCCAGCAGCCTAGGTACTGAAGCTTTCTTT | CASSLGTEAFF
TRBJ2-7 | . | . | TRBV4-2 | TGTGCCAGCAGCCAAGATTCTGGGGCCGTGGATGAGCAGTACTTC | CASSQDSGAVDEQYF
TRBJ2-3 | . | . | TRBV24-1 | TGTGCCACCAGTGATCCTCCACCTAGGCATACGCAGTATTTT | CATSDPPPRHTQYF
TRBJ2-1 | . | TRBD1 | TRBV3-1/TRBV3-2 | TGTGCCAGCAGCGGACCGGGACAGGGAAGCTATGAGCAGTTCTTC | CASSGPGQGSYEQFF
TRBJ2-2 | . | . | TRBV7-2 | TGTGCCAGCAGCTCACCGGGAACCGGGGAGCTGTTTTTT | CASSSPGTGELFF
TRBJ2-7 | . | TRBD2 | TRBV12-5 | TGTGCTAGTGGTTGGGCTAGCGGGGGTTACGAGCAGTACTTC | CASGWASGGYEQYF
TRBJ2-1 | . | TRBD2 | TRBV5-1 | TGCGCCAGCAGCCCCCTGCGGGGGGGCCGGGATGAGCAGTTCTTC | CASSPLRGGRDEQFF
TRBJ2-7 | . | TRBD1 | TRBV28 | TGTGCCAGCGGAAAAAGGACAGGGGACTCTGGCCTGGGTTACGAGCAGTACTTC | CASGKRTGDSGLGYEQYF
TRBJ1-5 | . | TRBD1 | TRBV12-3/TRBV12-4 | TGTGCCAGCAGATACAGGGGTAGCCAGCCCCAGCATTTT | CASRYRGSQPQHF
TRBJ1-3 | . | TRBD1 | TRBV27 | TGTGCCAGCAGTTTAACGGGACAGGGGTTTATAGAGCGCGGAAACACCATATATTTT | CASSLTGQGFIERGNTIYF
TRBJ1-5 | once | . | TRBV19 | TGTGCCAGTAGTAGGGGCGGTAGTCAGCCCCAGCATTTT | CASSRGGSQPQHF
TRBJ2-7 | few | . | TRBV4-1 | TGCGCCAGCAGCCAAGACAGGGTGGTCGAGCAGTACTTC | CASSQDRVVEQYF
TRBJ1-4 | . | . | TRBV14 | TGTGCCAGCAGCCAAATCGGGTTGGGTGAAAAACTGTTTTTT | CASSQIGLGEKLFF
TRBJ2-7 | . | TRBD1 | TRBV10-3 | TGTGCCATCAGTGCCCCGGGACAGGGTATCGACGAGCAGTACTTC | CAISAPGQGIDEQYF
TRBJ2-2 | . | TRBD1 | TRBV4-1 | TGCGCCAGCAGGACAGGGCGTTATTCCTCCACCGGGGAGCTGTTTTTT | CASRTGRYSSTGELFF
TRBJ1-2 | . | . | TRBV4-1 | TGCGCCAGAACCCGCCAGGGCGGATACTATGGCTACACCTTC | CARTRQGGYYGYTF
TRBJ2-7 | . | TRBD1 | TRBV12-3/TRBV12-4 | TGTGCCAGCAGCTTAACAGGGGTTGAGCAGTACTTC | CASSLTGVEQYF
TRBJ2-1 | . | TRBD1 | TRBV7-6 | TGTGCCAGCAGCTACGGACAGGGCCCTAACAATGAGCAGTTCTTC | CASSYGQGPNNEQFF
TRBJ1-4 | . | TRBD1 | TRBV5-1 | TGCGCCAGCAGGACCTTTCCGGGACAGGCCATTGAAAAACTGTTTTTT | CASRTFPGQAIEKLFF
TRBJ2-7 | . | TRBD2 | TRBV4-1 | TGCGCCAGCAGCCGAGCGGGGGCCTCCTCCTACGAGCAGTACTTC | CASSRAGASSYEQYF
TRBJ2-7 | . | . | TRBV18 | TGTGCCAGCTCACCCGGGACACGCTCCTACGAGCAGTACTTC | CASSPGTRSYEQYF
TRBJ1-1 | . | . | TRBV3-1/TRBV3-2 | TGTGCCAGCAGCCAATACAGGGAGGGGAACACTGAAGCTTTCTTT | CASSQYREGNTEAFF
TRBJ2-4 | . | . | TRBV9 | TGTGCCAGCAGCGTAGAAGACGGAGGTGCGGCCAAAAACATTCAGTACTTC | CASSVEDGGAAKNIQYF
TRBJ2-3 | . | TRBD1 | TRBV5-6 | TGTGCCAGCAGCTTCCTACCTGTACCTTCACAGGGGGTAAGGGATACGCAGTATTTT | CASSFLPVPSQGVRDTQYF
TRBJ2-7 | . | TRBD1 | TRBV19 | TGTGCCAGTAGTAGCACCGGGACAGAGTACGAGCAGTACTTC | CASSSTGTEYEQYF
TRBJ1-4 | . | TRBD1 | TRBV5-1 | TGCGCCAGCAGTTGGGGACAGATTCCAAATGAAAAACTGTTTTTT | CASSWGQIPNEKLFF
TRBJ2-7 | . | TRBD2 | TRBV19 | TGTGCCAGTAGTATCGGGGGGGCCCTCTACGAGCAGTACTTC | CASSIGGALYEQYF
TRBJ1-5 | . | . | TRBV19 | TGTGCCACCTCCAATCAGCCCCAGCATTTT | CATSNQPQHF
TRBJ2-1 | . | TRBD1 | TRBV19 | TGTGCCAGTAGTATTACAGGGGGGAGCTCCTACAATGAGCAGTTCTTC | CASSITGGSSYNEQFF
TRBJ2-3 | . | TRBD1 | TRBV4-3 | TGCGCCAGCAGCCAAGATATCGGACAGGGCCCAGATACGCAGTATTTT | CASSQDIGQGPDTQYF
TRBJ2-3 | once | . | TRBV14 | TGTGCCAGCAGCCAAGATAGGTATTCGGGGCAGTATTTT | CASSQDRYSGQYF
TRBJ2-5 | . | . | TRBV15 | TGTGCCACCAGCGGCTCCTTTCAAGAGACCCAGTACTTC | CATSGSFQETQYF
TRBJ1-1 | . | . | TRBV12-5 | TGTGCTAGTGGTTTGGTCAGGGGTTGGACCACTGAAGCTTTCTTT | CASGLVRGWTTEAFF
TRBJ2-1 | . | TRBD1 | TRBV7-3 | TGTGCCAGCGCGAGGGCCGGGACAGGGATCTACAATGAGCAGTTCTTC | CASARAGTGIYNEQFF
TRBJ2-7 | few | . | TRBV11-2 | TGTGCCAGCAGCTTAGGGCAGGGGAACGAGCAGTACTTC | CASSLGQGNEQYF
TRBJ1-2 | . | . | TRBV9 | TGTGCCAGCAGCGTTTTGACAGGACTTAACGGCTATGGCTACACCTTC | CASSVLTGLNGYGYTF
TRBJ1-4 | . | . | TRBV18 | TGTGCCAGCTCACCACCGTGGGGAACGAAGGGGTTTAATGAAAAACTGTTTTTT | CASSPPWGTKGFNEKLFF
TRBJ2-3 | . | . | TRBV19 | TGTGCCAGTAGTAAACTTACCAGCACAGATACGCAGTATTTT | CASSKLTSTDTQYF
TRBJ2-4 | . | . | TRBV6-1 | TGTGCCAGCAGTGATTCTTTGAACTACTTAGACATTCAGTACTTC | CASSDSLNYLDIQYF
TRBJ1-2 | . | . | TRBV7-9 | TGTGCCAGCAGCTTATCAGCGGGGGACTATGGCTACACCTTC | CASSLSAGDYGYTF
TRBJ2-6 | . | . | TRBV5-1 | TGCGCCAGCTCGAGGTATGGCGCTGGGGCCAACGTCCTGACTTTC | CASSRYGAGANVLTF
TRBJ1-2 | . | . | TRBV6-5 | TGTGCCAGCAGCCAAGGGGCCAGTGGCTACACCTTC | CASSQGASGYTF
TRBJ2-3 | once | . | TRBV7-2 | TGTGCCAGCAGCTTAAGCAGTGTGAGGGATACGCAGTATTTT | CASSLSSVRDTQYF